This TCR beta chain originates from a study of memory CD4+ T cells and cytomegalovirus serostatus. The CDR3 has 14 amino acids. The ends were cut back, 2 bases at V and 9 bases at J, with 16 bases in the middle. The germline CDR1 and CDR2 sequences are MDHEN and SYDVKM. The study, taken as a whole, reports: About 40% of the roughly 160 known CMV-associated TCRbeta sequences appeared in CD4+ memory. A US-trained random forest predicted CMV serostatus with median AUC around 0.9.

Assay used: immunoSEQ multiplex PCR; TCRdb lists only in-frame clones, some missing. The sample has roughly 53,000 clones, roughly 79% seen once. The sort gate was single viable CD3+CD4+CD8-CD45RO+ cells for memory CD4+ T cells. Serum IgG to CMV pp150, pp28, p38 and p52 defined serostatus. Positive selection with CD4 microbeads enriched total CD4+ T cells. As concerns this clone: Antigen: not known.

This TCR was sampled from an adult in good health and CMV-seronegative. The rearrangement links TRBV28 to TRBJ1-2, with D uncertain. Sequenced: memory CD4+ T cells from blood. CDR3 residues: CASSLGLTLGRYTF. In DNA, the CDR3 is TGTGCCAGCAGTTTAGGACTGACCCTAGGGCGCTACACCTTC.